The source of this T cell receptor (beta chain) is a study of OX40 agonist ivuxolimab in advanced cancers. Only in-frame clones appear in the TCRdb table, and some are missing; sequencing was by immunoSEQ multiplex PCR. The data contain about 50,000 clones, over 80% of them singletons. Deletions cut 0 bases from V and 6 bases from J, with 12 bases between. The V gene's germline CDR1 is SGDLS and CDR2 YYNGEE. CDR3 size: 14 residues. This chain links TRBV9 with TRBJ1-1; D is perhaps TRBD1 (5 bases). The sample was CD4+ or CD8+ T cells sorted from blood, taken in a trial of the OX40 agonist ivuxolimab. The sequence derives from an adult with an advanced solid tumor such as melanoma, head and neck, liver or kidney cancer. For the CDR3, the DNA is TGTGCCAGCAGCGTAGGTAGGGGTGGCCCTGAAGCTTTCTTT. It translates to CASSVGRGGPEAFF.